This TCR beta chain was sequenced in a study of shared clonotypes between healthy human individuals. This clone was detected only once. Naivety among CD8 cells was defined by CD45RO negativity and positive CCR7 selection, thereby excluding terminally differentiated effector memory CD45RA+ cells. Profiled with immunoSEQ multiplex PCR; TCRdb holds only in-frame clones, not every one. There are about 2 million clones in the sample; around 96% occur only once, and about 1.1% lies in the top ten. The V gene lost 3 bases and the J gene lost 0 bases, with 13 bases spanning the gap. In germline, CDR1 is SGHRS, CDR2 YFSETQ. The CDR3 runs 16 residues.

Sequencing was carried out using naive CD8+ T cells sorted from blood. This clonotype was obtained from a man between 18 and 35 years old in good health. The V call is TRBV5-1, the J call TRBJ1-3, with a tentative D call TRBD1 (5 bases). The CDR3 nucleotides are TGCGCCAGCAGCTCGTCCGGGACGCACTCTGGAAACACCATATATTTT. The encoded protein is CASSSSGTHSGNTIYF. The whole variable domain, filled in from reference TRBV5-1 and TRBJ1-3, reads KAGVTQTPRYLIKTRGQQVTLSCSPISGHRSVSWYQQTPGQGLQFLFEYFSETQRNKGNFPGRFSGRQFSNSRSEMNVSTLELGDSALYLCASSSSGTHSGNTIYFGEGSWLTVV.